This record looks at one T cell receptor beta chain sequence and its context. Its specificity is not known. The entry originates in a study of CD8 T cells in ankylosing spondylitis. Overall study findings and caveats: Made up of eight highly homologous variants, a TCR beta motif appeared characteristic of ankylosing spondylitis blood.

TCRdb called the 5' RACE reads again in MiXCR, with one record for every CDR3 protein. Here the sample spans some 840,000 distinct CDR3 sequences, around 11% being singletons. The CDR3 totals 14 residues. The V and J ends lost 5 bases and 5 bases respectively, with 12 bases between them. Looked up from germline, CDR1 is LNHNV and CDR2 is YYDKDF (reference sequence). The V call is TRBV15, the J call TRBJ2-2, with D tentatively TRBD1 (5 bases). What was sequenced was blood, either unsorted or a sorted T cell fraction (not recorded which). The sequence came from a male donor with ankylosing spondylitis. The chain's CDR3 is CATSPGRVTGELFF. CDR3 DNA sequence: TGTGCCACCAGCCCCGGCAGGGTGACCGGGGAGCTGTTTTTT. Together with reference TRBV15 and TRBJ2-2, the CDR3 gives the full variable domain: DAMVIQNPRYQVTQFGKPVTLSCSQTLNHNVMYWYQQKSSQAPKLLFHYYDKDFNNEADTPDNFQSRRPNTSFCFLDIRSPGLGDTAMYLCATSPGRVTGELFFGEGSRLTVL.